The 8 T cell receptor beta chains listed next were all sequenced from one sample in a study of regulatory T cells in long-lasting Graves disease. Time point noted: persistent/refractory GD, antithyroid drugs over 5 years with positive TRAb. PBMCs provided the RNA from which the TCR library was made. Building the TCR beta libraries relied on iRepertoire HTBI primers, and CDR3 regions underwent Arm-PCR. TCRdb ran MiXCR on the multiplex PCR reads and lists one entry per CDR3 protein. Among hundreds of thousands of distinct CDR3 sequences listed, more than 20% were seen once. Sequencing used peripheral blood mononuclear cells (PBMCs), obtained when the disease was refractory, from a patient treated with antithyroid drugs. The receptor source for this set is a female donor with Graves disease.

This clonotype was detected many times. The rearrangement links TRBV28 to TRBJ1-5; D not certain. Trimming removed 2 bases from V and 9 bases from J, with 14 bases in between. This CDR3 is built from 14 residues. The germline V gene encodes CDR1 MDHEN and CDR2 SYDVKM. CDR3 sequence reads: CASSLRGSLWPQHF. In DNA, the CDR3 is TGTGCCAGCAGTTTACGTGGGTCCCTGTGGCCCCAGCATTTT.

This clonotype occurred many times. Written as DNA, the CDR3 is TGCAGTGCTAGCATAAGGTCCTACGAGCAGTACTTC. As protein: CSASIRSYEQYF. The chain employs TRBV20-1 and TRBJ2-7; no firm D call. Trimming cost V 3 bases and J 1 base, with 7 bases left between them. Germline CDR1 reads DFQATT; CDR2 reads SNEGSKA (reference sequence). The CDR3 length is 12 residues.

This chain joins TRBV19 and TRBJ2-2, with TRBD1 matching 8 bases. This CDR3 has 13 residues. The germline CDR1 and CDR2 sequences are LNHDA and SQIVND (reference sequence). Unmatched junction bases numbered 4, after V lost 7 bases and J lost 6 bases. The CDR3 region has the DNA TGTGCCAGTATCGCACAGGGGGCCGGGGAGCTGTTTTTT. Translating gives CASIAQGAGELFF.

This clonotype was seen ten or more times. The chain has TRBV18 and TRBJ2-2; D is unclear. The CDR3 contains 16 residues. Looked up from germline, CDR1 is KGHSH and CDR2 is LQKENI. V was clipped by 0 bases and J by 2 bases, with 10 bases between them. CDR3 DNA: TGTGCCAGCTCACCACCCGAACAGATAAACACCGGGGAGCTGTTTTTT. Residues: CASSPPEQINTGELFF.

This clonotype was detected many times. CDR3 protein: CASSFSRGTEAFF. As DNA, the CDR3 is TGTGCCAGCAGCTTCTCTAGGGGCACTGAAGCTTTCTTT. This chain connects TRBV11-2 to TRBJ1-1; D possibly corresponds to TRBD1 (5 bases). The CDR3 loop spans 13 amino acids. Per the germline V gene, CDR1 is SGHAT and CDR2 is FQNNGV. The germline V and J ends were trimmed by 3 bases and 4 bases, with 9 bases remaining between them.

This sequence joins TRBV7-2 and TRBJ2-2; 14 bases are shared with TRBD2. The V gene's germline CDR1 is SGHTA and CDR2 FQGNSA. The CDR3 spans 17 residues. Trimming removed 3 bases from V and 6 bases from J; junction bases left unmatched: 6. The CDR3 is CASSLGLAGVVSGELFF. As DNA, the CDR3 is TGTGCCAGCAGCTTGGGACTAGCGGGAGTAGTGTCCGGGGAGCTGTTTTTT. The full variable domain, its missing parts supplied by reference TRBV7-2 and TRBJ2-2, is GAGVSQSPSNKVTEKGKDVELRCDPISGHTALYWYRQSLGQGLEFLIYFQGNSAPDKSGLPSDRFSAERTGGSVSTLTIQRTQQEDSAVYLCASSLGLAGVVSGELFFGEGSRLTVL.

In its sample, this clonotype was seen many times. The rearrangement joins TRBV20-1 to TRBJ2-7; no definite D call. With 0 bases removed from V and 1 base from J, the gap between germline ends came to 13 bases. Germline loops: CDR1 DFQATT, CDR2 SNEGSKA (reference sequence). CDR3 length: 15 amino acids. CDR3 region: CSAREPRDSSYEQYF. Here the CDR3 DNA reads TGCAGTGCTAGAGAACCTCGAGACTCGTCCTACGAGCAGTACTTC.

This clonotype was found many times. This chain connects TRBV6-1 to TRBJ2-7; TRBD1 aligns across 7 bases. CDR1 is MNHNS, CDR2 SASEGT, per germline. The CDR3 contains 12 residues. After removal of 8 bases from V and 2 bases from J, the junction contained 3 bases not matched to a gene. This CDR3 reads CASGRGPYEQYF. The CDR3 nucleotides are TGTGCCAGCGGTAGGGGGCCCTACGAGCAGTACTTC.